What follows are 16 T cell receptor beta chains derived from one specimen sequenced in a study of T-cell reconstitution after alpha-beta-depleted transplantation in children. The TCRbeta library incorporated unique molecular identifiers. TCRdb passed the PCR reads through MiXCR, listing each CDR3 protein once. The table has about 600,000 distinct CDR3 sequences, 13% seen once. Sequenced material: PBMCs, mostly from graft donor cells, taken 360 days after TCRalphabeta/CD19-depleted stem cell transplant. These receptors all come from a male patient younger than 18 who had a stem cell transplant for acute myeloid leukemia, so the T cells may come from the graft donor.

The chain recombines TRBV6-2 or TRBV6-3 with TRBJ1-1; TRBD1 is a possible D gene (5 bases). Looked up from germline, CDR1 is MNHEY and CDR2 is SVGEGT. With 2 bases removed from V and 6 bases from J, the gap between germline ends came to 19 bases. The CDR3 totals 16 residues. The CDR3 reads CASSYTTPGGIAEAFF. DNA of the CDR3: TGTGCCAGCAGTTACACCACCCCCGGGGGAATCGCTGAAGCTTTCTTT.

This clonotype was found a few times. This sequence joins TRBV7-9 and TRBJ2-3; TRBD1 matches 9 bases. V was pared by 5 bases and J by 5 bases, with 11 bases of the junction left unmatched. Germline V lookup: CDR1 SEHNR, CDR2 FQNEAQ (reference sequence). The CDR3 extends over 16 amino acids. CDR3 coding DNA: TGTGCCAGCAGCCTACGTTGGACAGGGGTGGTAGATACGCAGTATTTT. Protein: CASSLRWTGVVDTQYF.

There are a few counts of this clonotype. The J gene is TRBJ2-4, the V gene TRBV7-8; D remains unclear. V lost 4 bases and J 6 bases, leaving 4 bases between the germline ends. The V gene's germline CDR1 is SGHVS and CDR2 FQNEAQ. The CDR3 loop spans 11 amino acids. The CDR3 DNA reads TGTGCCAGCAGCTGGGGAAACATTCAGTACTTC. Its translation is CASSWGNIQYF.

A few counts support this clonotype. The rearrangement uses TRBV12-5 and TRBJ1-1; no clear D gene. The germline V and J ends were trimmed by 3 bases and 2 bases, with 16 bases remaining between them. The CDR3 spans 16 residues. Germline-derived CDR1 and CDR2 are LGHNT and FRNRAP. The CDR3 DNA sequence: TGTGCTAGTGGTTTCCAAGGGTCCAGCGGAAACACTGAAGCTTTCTTT. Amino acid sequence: CASGFQGSSGNTEAFF.

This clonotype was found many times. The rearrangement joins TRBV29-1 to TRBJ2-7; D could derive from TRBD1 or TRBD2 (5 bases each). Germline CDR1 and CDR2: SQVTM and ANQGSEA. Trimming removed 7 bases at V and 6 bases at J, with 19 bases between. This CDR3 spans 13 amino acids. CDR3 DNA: TGCAGCGCCTCCGGGACCATAACCGGCGAGCAGTACTTC. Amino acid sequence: CSASGTITGEQYF.

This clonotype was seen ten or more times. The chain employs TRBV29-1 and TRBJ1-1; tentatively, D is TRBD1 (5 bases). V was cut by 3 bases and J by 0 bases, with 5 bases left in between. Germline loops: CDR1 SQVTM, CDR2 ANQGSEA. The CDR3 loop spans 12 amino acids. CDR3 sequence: CSVDRVNTEAFF. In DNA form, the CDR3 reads TGCAGCGTTGACAGGGTGAACACTGAAGCTTTCTTT. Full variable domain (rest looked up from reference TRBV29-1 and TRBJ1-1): SAVISQKPSRDICQRGTSLTIQCQVDSQVTMMFWYRQQPGQSLTLIATANQGSEATYESGFVIDKFPISRPNLTFSTLTVSNMSPEDSSIYLCSVDRVNTEAFFGQGTRLTVV.

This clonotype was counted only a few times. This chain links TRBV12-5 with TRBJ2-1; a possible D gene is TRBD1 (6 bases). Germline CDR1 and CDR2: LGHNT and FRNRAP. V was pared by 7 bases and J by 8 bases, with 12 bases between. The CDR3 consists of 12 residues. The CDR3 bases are TGTGCTAGTGCCTTACAGGGCTATGAGCAGTTCTTC. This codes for CASALQGYEQFF. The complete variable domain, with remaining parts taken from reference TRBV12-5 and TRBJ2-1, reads DARVTQTPRHKVTEMGQEVTMRCQPILGHNTVFWYRQTMMQGLELLAYFRNRAPLDDSGMPKDRFSAEMPDATLATLKIQPSEPRDSAVYFCASALQGYEQFFGPGTRLTVL.

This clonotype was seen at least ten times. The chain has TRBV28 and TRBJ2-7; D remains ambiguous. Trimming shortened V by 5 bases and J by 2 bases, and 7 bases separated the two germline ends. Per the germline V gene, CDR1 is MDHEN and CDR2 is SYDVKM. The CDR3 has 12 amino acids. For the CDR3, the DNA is TGTGCCAGCAGTGTCAGCCCCTACGAGCAGTACTTC. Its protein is CASSVSPYEQYF. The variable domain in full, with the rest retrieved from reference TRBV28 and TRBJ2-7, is DVKVTQSSRYLVKRTGEKVFLECVQDMDHENMFWYRQDPGLGLRLIYFSYDVKMKEKGDIPEGYSVSREKKERFSLILESASTNQTSMYLCASSVSPYEQYFGPGTRLTVT.

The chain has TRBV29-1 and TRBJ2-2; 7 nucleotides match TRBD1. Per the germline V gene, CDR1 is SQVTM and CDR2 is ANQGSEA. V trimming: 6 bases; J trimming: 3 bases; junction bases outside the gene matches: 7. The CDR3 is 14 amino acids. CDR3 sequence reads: CSVLGQAYTGELFF. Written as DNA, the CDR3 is TGCAGCGTCCTCGGACAGGCCTACACCGGGGAGCTGTTTTTT.

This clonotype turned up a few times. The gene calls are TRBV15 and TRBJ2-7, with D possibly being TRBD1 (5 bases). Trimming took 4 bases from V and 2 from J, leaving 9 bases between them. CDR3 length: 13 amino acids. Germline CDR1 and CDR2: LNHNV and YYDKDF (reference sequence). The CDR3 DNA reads TGTGCCACCAGCACCCAGGGTCCCTACGAGCAGTACTTC. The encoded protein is CATSTQGPYEQYF.

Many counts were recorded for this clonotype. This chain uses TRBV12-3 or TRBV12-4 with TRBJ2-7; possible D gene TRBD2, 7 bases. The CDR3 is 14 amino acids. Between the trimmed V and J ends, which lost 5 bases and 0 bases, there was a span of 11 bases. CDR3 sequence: CASSPRGASYEQYF. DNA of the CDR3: TGTGCCAGCAGTCCCCGGGGGGCCTCCTACGAGCAGTACTTC.

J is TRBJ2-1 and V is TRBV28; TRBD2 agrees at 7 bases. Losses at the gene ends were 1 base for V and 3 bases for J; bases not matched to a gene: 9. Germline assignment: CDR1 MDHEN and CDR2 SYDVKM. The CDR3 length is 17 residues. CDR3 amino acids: CASSLSRAGVGYNEQFF. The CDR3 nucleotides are TGTGCCAGCAGTTTATCAAGGGCGGGAGTAGGCTACAATGAGCAGTTCTTC. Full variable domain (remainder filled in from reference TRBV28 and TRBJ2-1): DVKVTQSSRYLVKRTGEKVFLECVQDMDHENMFWYRQDPGLGLRLIYFSYDVKMKEKGDIPEGYSVSREKKERFSLILESASTNQTSMYLCASSLSRAGVGYNEQFFGPGTRLTVL.

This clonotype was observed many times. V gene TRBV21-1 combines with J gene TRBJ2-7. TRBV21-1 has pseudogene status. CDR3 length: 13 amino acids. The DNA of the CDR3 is TGTGCCAGCAGCAAAGTAAGTCCCTACGAGCAGTACTTC. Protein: CASSKVSPYEQYF.

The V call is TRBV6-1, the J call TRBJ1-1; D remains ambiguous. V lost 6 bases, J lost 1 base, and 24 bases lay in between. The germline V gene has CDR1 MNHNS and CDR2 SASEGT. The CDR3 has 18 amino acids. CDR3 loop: CASSPPHEGFGQNTEAFF. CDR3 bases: TGTGCCAGCAGCCCCCCCCACGAGGGATTCGGTCAGAACACTGAAGCTTTCTTT.

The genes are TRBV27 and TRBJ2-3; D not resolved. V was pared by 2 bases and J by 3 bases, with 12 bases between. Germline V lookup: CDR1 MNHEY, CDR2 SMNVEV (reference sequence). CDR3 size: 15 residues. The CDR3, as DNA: TGTGCCAGCAGTTTAATAGGGCTGGGGACAGATACGCAGTATTTT. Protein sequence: CASSLIGLGTDTQYF.

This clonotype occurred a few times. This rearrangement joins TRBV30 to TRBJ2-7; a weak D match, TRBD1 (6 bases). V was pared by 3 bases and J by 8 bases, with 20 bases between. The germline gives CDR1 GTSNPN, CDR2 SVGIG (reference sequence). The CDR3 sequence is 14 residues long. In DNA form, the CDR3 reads TGTGCCTGGAGAGCCCGGCCGGACAGAAATAAGCAGTACTTC. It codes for CAWRARPDRNKQYF.